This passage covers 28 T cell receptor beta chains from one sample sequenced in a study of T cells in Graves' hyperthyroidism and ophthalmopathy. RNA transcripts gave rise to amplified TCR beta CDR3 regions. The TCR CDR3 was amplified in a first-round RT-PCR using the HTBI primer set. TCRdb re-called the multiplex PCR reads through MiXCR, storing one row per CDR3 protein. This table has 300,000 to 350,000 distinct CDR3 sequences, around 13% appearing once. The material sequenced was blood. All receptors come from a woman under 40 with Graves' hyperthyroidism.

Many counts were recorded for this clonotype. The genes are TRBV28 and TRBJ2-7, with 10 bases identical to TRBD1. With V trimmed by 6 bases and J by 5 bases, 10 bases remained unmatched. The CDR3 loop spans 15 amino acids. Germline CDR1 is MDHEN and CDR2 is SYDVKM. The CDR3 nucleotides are TGTGCCAGCAGGAGGGCCGGGACAGGGGTGAACGAGCAGTACTTC. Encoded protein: CASRRAGTGVNEQYF.

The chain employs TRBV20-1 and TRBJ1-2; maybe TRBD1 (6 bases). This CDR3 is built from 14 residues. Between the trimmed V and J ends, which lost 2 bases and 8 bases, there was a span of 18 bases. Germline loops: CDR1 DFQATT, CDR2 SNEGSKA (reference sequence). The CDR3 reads CSARRGGGYEGYTF. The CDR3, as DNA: TGCAGTGCTAGAAGGGGGGGGGGATATGAAGGCTACACCTTC.

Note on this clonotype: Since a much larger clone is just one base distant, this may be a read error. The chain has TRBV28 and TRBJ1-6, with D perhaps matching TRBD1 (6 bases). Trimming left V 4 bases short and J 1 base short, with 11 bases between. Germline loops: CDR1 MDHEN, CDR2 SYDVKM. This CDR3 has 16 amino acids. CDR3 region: CASSWGTKSYNSPLHF. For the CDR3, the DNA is TGTGCCAGCAGTTGGGGGACAAAATCCTATAATTCACCCCTCCACTTT.

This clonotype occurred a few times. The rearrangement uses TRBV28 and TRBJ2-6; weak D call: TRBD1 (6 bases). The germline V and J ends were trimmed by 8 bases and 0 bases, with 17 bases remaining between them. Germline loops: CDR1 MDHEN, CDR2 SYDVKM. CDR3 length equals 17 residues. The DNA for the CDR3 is TGTGCCAGCCGCAGCGACAGGAGCCTCTCTGGGGCCAACGTCCTGACTTTC. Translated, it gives CASRSDRSLSGANVLTF.

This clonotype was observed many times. DNA for the CDR3: TGCAGTGCTCCCCAGGGGTCTTCGTACCAAGAGACCCAGTACTTC. Its translation: CSAPQGSSYQETQYF. The chain joins TRBV20-1 to TRBJ2-5, with D maybe TRBD1 (6 bases). The V end was cut by 5 bases, the J end by 0 bases, with 16 bases between. Looked up from germline, CDR1 is DFQATT and CDR2 is SNEGSKA (reference sequence). The CDR3 has 15 residues.

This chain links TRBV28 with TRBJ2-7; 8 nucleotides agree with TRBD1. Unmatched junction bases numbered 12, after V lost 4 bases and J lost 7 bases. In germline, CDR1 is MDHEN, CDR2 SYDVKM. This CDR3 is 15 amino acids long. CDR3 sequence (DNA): TGTGCCAGCAGTTCAAGGACAGGGCCCCGGCGGGAGCAGTACTTC. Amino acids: CASSSRTGPRREQYF.

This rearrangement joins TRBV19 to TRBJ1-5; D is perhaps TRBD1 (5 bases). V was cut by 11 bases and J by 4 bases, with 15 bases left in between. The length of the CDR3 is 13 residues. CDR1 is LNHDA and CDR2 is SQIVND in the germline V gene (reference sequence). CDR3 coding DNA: TGTGCCGTCGATGCGGGGCGGAATCAGCCCCAGCATTTT. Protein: CAVDAGRNQPQHF.

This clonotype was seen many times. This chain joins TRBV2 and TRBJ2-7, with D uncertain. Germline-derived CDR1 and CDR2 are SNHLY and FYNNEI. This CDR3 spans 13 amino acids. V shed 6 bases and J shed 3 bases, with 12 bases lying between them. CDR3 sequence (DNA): TGTGCCAGCAGAGACCAGGCCTTCTACGAGCAGTACTTC. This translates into CASRDQAFYEQYF.

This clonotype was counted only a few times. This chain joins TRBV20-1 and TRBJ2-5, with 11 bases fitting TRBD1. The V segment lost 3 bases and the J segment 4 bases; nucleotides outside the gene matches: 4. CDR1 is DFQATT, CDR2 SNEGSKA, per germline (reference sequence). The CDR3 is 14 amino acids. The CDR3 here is CSARRTGGLETQYF. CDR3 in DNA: TGCAGTGCTAGGCGGACAGGGGGCCTAGAGACCCAGTACTTC.

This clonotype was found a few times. The CDR3 DNA sequence: TGCAGCGTTTTGGACAGCGCAACTAATGAAAAACTGTTTTTT. As protein: CSVLDSATNEKLFF. This chain joins TRBV29-1 and TRBJ1-4, with D perhaps TRBD1 (6 bases). V was clipped by 5 bases and J by 0 bases, with 10 bases between them. The CDR3 has 14 amino acids. CDR1 and CDR2 from the germline V gene are SQVTM and ANQGSEA.

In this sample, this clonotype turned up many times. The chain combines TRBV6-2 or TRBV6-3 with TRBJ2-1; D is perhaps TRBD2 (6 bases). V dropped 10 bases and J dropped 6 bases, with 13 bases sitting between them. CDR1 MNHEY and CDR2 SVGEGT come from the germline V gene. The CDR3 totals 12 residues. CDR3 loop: CATLRRGNEQFF. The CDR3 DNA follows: TGTGCCACCCTGAGGAGGGGCAATGAGCAGTTCTTC.

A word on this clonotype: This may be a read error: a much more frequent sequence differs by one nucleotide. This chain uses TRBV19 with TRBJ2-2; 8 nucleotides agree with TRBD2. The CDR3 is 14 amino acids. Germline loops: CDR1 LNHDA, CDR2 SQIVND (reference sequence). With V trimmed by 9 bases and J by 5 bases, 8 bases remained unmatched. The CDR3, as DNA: TGTGCCAGCACTGGGGCTAGCGGGACCGGGGAGCTGTTTTTT. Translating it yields CASTGASGTGELFF.

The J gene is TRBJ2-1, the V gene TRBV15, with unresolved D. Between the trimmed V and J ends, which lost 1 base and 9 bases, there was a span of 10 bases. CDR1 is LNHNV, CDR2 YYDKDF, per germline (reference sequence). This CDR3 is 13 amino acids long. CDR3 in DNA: TGTGCCACCAGCAGAGTACGGAGAGGTGAGCAGTTCTTC. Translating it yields CATSRVRRGEQFF.

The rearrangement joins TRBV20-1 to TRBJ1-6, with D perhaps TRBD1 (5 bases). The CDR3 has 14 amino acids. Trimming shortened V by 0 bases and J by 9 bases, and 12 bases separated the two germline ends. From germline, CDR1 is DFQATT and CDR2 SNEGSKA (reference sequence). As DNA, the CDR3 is TGCAGTGCTAGAGAACTCAGGGAAGGTTCACCCCTCCACTTT. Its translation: CSARELREGSPLHF.

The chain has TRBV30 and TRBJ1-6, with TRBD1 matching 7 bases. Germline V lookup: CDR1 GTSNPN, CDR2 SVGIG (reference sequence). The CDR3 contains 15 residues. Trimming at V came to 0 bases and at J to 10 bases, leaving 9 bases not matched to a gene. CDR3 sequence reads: CAWSVPGTVVSPLHF. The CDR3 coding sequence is TGTGCCTGGAGTGTCCCCGGGACAGTGGTGTCACCCCTCCACTTT. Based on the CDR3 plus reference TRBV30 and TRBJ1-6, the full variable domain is SQTIHQWPATLVQPVGSPLSLECTVEGTSNPNLYWYRQAAGRGLQLLFYSVGIGQISSEVPQNLSASRPQDRQFILSSKKLLLSDSGFYLCAWSVPGTVVSPLHFGNGTRLTVT.

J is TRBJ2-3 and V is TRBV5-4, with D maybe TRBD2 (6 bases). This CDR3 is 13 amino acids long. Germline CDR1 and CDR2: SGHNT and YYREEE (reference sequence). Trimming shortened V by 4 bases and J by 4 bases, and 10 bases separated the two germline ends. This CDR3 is CASSESSADTQYF. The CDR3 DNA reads TGTGCCAGCAGCGAATCTAGCGCAGATACGCAGTATTTT.

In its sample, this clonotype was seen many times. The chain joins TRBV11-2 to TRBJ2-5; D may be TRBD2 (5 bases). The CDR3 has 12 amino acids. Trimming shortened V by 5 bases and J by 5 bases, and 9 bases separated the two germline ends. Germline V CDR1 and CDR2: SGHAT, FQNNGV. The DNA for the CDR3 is TGTGCCAGCAGCGGCCCGGGGGAGACCCAGTACTTC. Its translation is CASSGPGETQYF.

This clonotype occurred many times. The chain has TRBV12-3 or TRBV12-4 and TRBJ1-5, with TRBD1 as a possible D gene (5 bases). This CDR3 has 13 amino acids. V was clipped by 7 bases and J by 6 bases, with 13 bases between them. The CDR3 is CASTRVPTQPQHF. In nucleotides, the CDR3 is TGTGCCAGCACCAGGGTACCAACTCAGCCCCAGCATTTT.

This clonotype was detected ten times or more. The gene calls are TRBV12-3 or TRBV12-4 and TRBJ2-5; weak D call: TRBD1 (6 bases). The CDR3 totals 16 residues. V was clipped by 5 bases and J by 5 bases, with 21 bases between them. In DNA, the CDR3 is TGTGCCAGCAGTCTCCGTCAACAGGGTGAGGGGGAGACCCAGTACTTC. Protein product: CASSLRQQGEGETQYF.

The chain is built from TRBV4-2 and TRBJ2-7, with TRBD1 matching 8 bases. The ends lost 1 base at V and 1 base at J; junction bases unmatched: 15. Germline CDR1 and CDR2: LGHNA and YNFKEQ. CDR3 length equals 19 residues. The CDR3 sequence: CASSQAVLGAGGASYEQYF. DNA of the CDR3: TGTGCCAGCAGCCAAGCAGTATTAGGGGCAGGGGGCGCGTCCTACGAGCAGTACTTC.

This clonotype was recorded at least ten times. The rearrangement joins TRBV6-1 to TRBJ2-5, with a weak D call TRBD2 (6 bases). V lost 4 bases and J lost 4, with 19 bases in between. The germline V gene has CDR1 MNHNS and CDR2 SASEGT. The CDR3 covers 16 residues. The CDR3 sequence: CASSGRDSWGRETQYF. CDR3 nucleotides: TGTGCCAGCAGTGGTCGGGACTCGTGGGGCAGAGAGACCCAGTACTTC.

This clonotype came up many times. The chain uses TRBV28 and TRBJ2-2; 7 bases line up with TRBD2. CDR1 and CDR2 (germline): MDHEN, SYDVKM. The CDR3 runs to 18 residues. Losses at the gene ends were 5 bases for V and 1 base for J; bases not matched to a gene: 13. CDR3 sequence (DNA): TGTGCCAGCAGTCCTCCGGCTGCGGGAGTCCTGAACACCGGGGAGCTGTTTTTT. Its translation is CASSPPAAGVLNTGELFF.

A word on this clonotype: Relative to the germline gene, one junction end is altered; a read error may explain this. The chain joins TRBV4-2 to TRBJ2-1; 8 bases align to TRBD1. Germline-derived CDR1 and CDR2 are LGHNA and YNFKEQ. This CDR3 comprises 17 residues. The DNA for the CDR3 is TGTGTCAGCAGCCAAGAAAGGACCAGGGGGCGAGGCAATGAGCAGTTCTTC. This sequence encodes CVSSQERTRGRGNEQFF.

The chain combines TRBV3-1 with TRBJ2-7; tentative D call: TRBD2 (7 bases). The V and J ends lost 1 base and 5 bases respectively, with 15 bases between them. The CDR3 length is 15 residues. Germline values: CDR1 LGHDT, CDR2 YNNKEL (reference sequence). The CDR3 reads CASSQAGGSDDEQYF. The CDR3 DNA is TGTGCCAGCAGCCAAGCGGGGGGCTCGGACGACGAGCAGTACTTC.

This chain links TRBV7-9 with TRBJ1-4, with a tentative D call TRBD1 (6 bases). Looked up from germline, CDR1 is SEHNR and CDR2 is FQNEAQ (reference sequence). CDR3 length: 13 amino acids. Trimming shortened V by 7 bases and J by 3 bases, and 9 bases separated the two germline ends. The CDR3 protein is CASIGGPNEKLFF. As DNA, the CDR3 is TGTGCCAGCATCGGGGGGCCTAATGAAAAACTGTTTTTT.

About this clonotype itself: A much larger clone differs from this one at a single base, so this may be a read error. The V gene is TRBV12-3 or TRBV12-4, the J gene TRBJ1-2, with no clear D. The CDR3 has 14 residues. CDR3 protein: CDSSSPTPYYGYTF. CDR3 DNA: TGTGACAGCAGTTCTCCCACACCGTATTATGGCTACACCTTC.

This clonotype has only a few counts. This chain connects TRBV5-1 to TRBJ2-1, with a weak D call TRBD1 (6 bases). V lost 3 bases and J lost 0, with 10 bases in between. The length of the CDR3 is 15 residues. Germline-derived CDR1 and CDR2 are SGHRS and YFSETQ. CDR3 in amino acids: CASSWDTSSYNEQFF. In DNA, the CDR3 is TGCGCCAGCAGCTGGGACACGAGCTCCTACAATGAGCAGTTCTTC.

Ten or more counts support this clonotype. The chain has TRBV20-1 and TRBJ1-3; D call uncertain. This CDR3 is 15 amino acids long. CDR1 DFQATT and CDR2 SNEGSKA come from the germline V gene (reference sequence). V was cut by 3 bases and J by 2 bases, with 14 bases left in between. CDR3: CSASPGSLTGNTIYF. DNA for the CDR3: TGCAGTGCTAGTCCGGGAAGTTTAACTGGAAACACCATATATTTT.